This T cell receptor beta chain stems from a study of human T cells and chemical hapten exposure. Study-wide context: Alopecia universalis, totalis or areata was present in patients who were mostly female.

Germline values: CDR1 KGHSH, CDR2 LQKENI. The CDR3 consists of 17 residues. V gave up 0 bases and J gave up 2 bases; unmatched junction bases: 6. In TCRdb, the RACE reads were re-called with MiXCR into one record per CDR3 protein. The repertoire has tens of thousands of distinct CDR3 sequences, around 7% of them found once; the top ten carry less than 2%. The sample holds many counts of this clonotype. Regarding time point: patch test 1, 2 weeks after DPC sensitization. The treatment is: therapeutic diphenylcyclopropenone sensitization with weekly scalp DPC. The sequence was collected from a young woman with alopecia areata. Some clones in this sample may be carry-over from other donors' samples. V and J are TRBV18 and TRBJ1-1; the match to TRBD1 covers 10 bases. This sample comprised whole blood, obtained in connection with sensitization to the hapten diphenylcyclopropenone (DPC). In DNA, the CDR3 is TGTGCCAGCTCACCACCGGCCGGGACAGGGGCAAACACTGAAGCTTTCTTT. This sequence encodes CASSPPAGTGANTEAFF. Supplemented by reference TRBV18 and TRBJ1-1, the full variable domain reads NAGVMQNPRHLVRRRGQEARLRCSPMKGHSHVYWYRQLPEEGLKFMVYLQKENIIDESGMPKERFSAEFPKEGPSILRIQQVVRGDSAAYFCASSPPAGTGANTEAFFGQGTRLTVV.